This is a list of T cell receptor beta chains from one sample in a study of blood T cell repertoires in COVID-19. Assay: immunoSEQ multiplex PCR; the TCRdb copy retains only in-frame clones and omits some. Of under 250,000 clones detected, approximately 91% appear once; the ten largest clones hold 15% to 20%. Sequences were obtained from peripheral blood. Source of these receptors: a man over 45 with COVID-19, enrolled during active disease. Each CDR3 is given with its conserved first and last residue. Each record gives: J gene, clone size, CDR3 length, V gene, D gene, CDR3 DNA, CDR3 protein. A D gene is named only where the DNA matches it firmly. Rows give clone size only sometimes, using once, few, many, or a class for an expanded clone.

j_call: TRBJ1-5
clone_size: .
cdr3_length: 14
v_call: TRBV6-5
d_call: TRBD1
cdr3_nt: TGTGCCAGCAGTCAGGGGGCGATCGGTAAGCCCCAGCATTTT
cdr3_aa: CASSQGAIGKPQHF

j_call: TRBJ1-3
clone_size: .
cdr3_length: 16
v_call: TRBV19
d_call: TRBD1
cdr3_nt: TGTGCCAGTAGGACACAGGGGTCAAACTCTGGAAACACCATATATTTT
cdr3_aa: CASRTQGSNSGNTIYF

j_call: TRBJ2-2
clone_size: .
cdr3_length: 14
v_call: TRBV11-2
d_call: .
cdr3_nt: TGTGCCAGCAGCTTAGTCAGGGTCCCGGGGGAGCTGTTTTTT
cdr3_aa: CASSLVRVPGELFF

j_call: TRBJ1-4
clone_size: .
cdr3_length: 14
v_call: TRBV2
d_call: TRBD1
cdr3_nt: TGTGCCGGGTCCTCGGGACAGACGAATGAAAAACTGTTTTTT
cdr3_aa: CAGSSGQTNEKLFF

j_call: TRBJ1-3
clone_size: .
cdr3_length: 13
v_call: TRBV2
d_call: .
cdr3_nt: TGTGCCAGCACAACATTCTCTGGAAACACCATATATTTT
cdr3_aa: CASTTFSGNTIYF

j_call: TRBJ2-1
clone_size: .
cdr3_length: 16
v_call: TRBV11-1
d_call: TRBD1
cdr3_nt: TGTGCCAGCAGCTTCAGTCGACAGGGGTCTCGGAATGAGCAGTTCTTC
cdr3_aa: CASSFSRQGSRNEQFF

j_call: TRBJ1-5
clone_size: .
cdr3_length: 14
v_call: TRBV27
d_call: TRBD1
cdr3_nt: TGTGCCAGCAGCCGGGACAGGACGGATCAGCCCCAGCATTTT
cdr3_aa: CASSRDRTDQPQHF

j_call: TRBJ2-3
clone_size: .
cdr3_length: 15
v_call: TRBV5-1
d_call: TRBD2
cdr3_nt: TGCGCCAGCAGGCCTACTAGCGTCTACACAGATACGCAGTATTTT
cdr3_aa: CASRPTSVYTDTQYF

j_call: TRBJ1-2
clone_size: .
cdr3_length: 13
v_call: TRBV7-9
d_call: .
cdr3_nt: TGTGCCAGCAGCTTAGCGCCCACAGACGGCTACACCTTC
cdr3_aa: CASSLAPTDGYTF

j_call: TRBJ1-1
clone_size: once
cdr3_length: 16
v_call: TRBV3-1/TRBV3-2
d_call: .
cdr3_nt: TGTGCCAGCAGCCAAGAAAGCGGATGGGAGAACACTGAAGCTTTCTTT
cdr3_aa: CASSQESGWENTEAFF

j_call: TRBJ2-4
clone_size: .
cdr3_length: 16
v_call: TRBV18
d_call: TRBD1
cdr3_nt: TGTGCCAGCTCACCACGGCAGGGGGCGTTTCAAAACATTCAGTACTTC
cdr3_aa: CASSPRQGAFQNIQYF

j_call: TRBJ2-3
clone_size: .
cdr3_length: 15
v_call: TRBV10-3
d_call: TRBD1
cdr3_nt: TGTGCCATCAGCCCGGGACAGGGGATAACAGATACGCAGTATTTT
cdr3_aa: CAISPGQGITDTQYF

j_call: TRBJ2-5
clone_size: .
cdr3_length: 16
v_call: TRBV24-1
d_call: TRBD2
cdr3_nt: TGTGCCACCAGTGATTTGACTAGCGGGGTGGGAGAGACCCAGTACTTC
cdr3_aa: CATSDLTSGVGETQYF

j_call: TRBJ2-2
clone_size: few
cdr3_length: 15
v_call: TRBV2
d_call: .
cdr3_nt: TGTGCCAGCAGTGCGGCGGGGAGAGACACCGGGGAGCTGTTTTTT
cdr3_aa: CASSAAGRDTGELFF

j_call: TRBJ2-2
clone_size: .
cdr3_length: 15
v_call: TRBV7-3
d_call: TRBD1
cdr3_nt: TGTGCCAGCAGCTTAGGACAGGGAAGGACCGGGGAGCTGTTTTTT
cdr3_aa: CASSLGQGRTGELFF

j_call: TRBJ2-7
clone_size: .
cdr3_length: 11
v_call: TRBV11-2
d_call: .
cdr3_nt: TGTGCCAGCAGCCGTGCGTACGAGCAGTACTTC
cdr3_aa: CASSRAYEQYF

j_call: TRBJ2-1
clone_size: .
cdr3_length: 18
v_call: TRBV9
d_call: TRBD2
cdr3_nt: TGTGCCAGCAGCCGGACCGGCGGGAGGGCCGTGGCCTACAATGAGCAGTTCTTC
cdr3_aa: CASSRTGGRAVAYNEQFF

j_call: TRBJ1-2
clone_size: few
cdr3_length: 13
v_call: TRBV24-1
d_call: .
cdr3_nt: TGTGCCACCAGCGCGGGGGGCCTCTATGGCTACACCTTC
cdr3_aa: CATSAGGLYGYTF

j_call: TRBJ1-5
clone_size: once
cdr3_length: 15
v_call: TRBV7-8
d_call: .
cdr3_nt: TGTGCCAGCAGCTTAAATTTACGGGGTAATCAGCCCCAGCATTTT
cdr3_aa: CASSLNLRGNQPQHF

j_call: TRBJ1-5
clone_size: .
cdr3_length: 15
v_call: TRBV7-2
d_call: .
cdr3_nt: TGTGCCAGCAGCTCCTGGACAGCGAGCAATCAGCCCCAGCATTTT
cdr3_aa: CASSSWTASNQPQHF

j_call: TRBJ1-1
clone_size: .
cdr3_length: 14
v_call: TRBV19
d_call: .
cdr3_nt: TGTGCCAGTAGTTTGATATTTGGGGAGACTGAAGCTTTCTTT
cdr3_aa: CASSLIFGETEAFF

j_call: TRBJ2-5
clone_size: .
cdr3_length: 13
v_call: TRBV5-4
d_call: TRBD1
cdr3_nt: TGTGCCAGCAGTCCGGGACAGGGCGAGACCCAGTACTTC
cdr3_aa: CASSPGQGETQYF

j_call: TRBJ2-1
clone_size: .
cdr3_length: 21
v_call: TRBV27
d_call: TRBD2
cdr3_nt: TGTGCCAGCAGTTTATCGAGGGGATGGCTAGCGGGAGGGCGCGCGGGCAATGAGCAGTTCTTC
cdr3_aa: CASSLSRGWLAGGRAGNEQFF

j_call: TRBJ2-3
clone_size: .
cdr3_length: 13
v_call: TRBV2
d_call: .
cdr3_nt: TGTGCCAGCATGGACACTCGCTGGAATACGCAGTATTTT
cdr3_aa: CASMDTRWNTQYF

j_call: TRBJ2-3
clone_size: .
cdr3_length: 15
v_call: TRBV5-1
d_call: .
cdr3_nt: TGCGCCAGCAGCCCCCCAGTGGGAGAAACAGATACGCAGTATTTT
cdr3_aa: CASSPPVGETDTQYF

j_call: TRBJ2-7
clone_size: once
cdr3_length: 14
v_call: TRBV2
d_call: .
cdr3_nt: TGTGCCAGCAGTGAAAATAGACAGTCCTACGAGCAGTACTTC
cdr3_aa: CASSENRQSYEQYF

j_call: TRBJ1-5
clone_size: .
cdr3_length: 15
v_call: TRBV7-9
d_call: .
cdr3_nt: TGTGCCAGCAGCCCCGGGGGGGGTAGCAATCAGCCCCAGCATTTT
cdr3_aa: CASSPGGGSNQPQHF

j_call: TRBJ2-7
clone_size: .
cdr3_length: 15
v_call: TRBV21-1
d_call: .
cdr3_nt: TGTGCCAGCAGCAAAGCGGGGACAGGGGGCTACGAGCAGTACTTC
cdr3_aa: CASSKAGTGGYEQYF